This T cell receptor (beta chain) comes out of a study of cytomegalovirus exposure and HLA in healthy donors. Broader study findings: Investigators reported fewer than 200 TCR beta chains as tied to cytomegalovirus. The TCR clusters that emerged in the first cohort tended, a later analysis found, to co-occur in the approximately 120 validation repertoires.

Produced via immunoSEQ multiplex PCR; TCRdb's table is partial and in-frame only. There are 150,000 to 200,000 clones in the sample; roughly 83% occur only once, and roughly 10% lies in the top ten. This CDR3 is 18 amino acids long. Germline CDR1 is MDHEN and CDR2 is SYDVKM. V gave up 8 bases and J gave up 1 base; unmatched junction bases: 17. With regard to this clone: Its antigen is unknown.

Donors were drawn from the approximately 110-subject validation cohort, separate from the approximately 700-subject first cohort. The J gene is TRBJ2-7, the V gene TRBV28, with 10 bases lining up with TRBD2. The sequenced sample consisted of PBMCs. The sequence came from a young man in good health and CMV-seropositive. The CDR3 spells CASGGLAGVPGFSYEQYF. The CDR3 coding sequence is TGTGCCAGCGGTGGGCTAGCGGGAGTACCCGGTTTTTCCTACGAGCAGTACTTC.